This entry is about one TCR beta chain. Reverse transcription of about 0.5 to 1 ug RNA was performed with random hexamers. TCR beta CDR3 was amplified by immunoSEQ covering 54 Vbeta and 13 Jbeta. MiXCR was run by TCRdb on the immunoSEQ multiplex PCR reads, yielding one entry per CDR3 protein. The sample lists tens of thousands of distinct CDR3 sequences, more than 85% seen once, with 0.5% to 0.6% in the top ten. This entry belongs to a study of CD8 T cells in Susac syndrome. This receptor was identified in a human donor with multiple sclerosis. The sample taken for sequencing was CD8+ T cells from PBMCs.

CDR3 DNA sequence: TGTGCCAGCAGTCCACTCGGGGTAGCCAAAAACATTCAGTACTTC. It translates to CASSPLGVAKNIQYF. V usage is TRBV12-3 or TRBV12-4 and J usage is TRBJ2-4; a possible D gene is TRBD2 (5 bases). Between the trimmed V and J ends, which lost 5 bases and 0 bases, there was a span of 11 bases. The CDR3 has 15 amino acids.